This TCR beta chain was observed in a study of shared clonotypes between healthy human individuals. The trim removed 2 bases at V and 1 base at J, leaving 2 bases unmatched. This CDR3 contains 16 residues. From germline, CDR1 is MNHNS and CDR2 SASEGT. Sequencing used immunoSEQ multiplex PCR; TCRdb keeps in-frame clones, though not all of them. The sample yields roughly 1,100,000 clones, about 70% seen once. This clonotype was sampled from a man aged 18 to 30 in good health. Specimen: memory CD4+ T cells sorted from blood. As for subset: CD45RA-negative fraction. This chain joins TRBV6-1 and TRBJ1-4; 9 bases match TRBD1. The CDR3, as DNA: TGTGCCAGCAGTGAAAACAGGGGGCTAACTAATGAAAAACTGTTTTTT. As protein: CASSENRGLTNEKLFF.